The clone carrying this TCR beta chain was counted a few times. Antigen specificity is unknown. This specimen belongs to a study of CD8 T cells in ankylosing spondylitis. Study-wide findings and caveats: In reactive arthritis synovial fluid and blood, some motif variants had been reported before. Significant enrichment of disease-linked clones was reportedly seen in matched ankylosing spondylitis synovial fluid. A motif of roughly 8 highly homologous TCR beta variants was seen as apparently characteristic of ankylosing spondylitis blood. CD8+ by phenotype, disease-linked clones were relatively rare in peripheral blood.

Scientists made TCR beta libraries using quantitative 5'-RACE with molecular barcodes. TCRdb re-called the 5' RACE reads through MiXCR, storing one row per CDR3 protein. The sample records over 450,000 distinct CDR3 sequences, roughly an eighth being singletons. V was pared by 0 bases and J by 4 bases, with 10 bases between. This CDR3 region has 14 residues. Germline-derived CDR1 and CDR2 are GTSNPN and SVGIG (reference sequence). The sequenced sample consisted of blood, either unsorted or a sorted T cell fraction (not recorded which). This TCR was recovered from a male donor with ankylosing spondylitis. V and J are TRBV30 and TRBJ1-5, with unresolved D. The CDR3 loop is CAWSVFRGNQPQHF. As DNA, the CDR3 is TGTGCCTGGAGTGTATTTCGAGGAAATCAGCCCCAGCATTTT.